Below, one T cell receptor beta chain is given with its context. Its specificity is not known. TCRdb's table, derived via immunoSEQ multiplex PCR, lists solely in-frame clones and lacks some. The sample carries some 89,000 clones, roughly nine tenths recorded once. The entry originates in a study of T cell responses to AZD1222 COVID-19 vaccine. Overall study findings and caveats: Repertoire sampling happened only post peak T cell response. Elevations in Spike-specific TCR breadth and depth followed administration of two AZD1222 doses. With dominance at 160-218 and 743-854, vaccine-associated CD4 TCRs spanned spike. Nearly half of spike-specific TCRs reportedly target variant regions that are unmutated in the B.1.351 and B.1.1.7 variants.

V was cut by 5 bases and J by 2 bases, with 14 bases left in between. The CDR3 has 15 residues. CDR1 is MRHNA, CDR2 SNTAGT, per germline. Sequencing was performed on peripheral blood, taken on day 0 of AZD1222 vaccination. The sequence was collected from an adult in good health. This chain links TRBV6-4 with TRBJ2-3; D uncertain. CDR3 nucleotides: TGTGCCAGCAGTTTAGAAGATGCTGACACAGATACGCAGTATTTT. This sequence encodes CASSLEDADTDTQYF.